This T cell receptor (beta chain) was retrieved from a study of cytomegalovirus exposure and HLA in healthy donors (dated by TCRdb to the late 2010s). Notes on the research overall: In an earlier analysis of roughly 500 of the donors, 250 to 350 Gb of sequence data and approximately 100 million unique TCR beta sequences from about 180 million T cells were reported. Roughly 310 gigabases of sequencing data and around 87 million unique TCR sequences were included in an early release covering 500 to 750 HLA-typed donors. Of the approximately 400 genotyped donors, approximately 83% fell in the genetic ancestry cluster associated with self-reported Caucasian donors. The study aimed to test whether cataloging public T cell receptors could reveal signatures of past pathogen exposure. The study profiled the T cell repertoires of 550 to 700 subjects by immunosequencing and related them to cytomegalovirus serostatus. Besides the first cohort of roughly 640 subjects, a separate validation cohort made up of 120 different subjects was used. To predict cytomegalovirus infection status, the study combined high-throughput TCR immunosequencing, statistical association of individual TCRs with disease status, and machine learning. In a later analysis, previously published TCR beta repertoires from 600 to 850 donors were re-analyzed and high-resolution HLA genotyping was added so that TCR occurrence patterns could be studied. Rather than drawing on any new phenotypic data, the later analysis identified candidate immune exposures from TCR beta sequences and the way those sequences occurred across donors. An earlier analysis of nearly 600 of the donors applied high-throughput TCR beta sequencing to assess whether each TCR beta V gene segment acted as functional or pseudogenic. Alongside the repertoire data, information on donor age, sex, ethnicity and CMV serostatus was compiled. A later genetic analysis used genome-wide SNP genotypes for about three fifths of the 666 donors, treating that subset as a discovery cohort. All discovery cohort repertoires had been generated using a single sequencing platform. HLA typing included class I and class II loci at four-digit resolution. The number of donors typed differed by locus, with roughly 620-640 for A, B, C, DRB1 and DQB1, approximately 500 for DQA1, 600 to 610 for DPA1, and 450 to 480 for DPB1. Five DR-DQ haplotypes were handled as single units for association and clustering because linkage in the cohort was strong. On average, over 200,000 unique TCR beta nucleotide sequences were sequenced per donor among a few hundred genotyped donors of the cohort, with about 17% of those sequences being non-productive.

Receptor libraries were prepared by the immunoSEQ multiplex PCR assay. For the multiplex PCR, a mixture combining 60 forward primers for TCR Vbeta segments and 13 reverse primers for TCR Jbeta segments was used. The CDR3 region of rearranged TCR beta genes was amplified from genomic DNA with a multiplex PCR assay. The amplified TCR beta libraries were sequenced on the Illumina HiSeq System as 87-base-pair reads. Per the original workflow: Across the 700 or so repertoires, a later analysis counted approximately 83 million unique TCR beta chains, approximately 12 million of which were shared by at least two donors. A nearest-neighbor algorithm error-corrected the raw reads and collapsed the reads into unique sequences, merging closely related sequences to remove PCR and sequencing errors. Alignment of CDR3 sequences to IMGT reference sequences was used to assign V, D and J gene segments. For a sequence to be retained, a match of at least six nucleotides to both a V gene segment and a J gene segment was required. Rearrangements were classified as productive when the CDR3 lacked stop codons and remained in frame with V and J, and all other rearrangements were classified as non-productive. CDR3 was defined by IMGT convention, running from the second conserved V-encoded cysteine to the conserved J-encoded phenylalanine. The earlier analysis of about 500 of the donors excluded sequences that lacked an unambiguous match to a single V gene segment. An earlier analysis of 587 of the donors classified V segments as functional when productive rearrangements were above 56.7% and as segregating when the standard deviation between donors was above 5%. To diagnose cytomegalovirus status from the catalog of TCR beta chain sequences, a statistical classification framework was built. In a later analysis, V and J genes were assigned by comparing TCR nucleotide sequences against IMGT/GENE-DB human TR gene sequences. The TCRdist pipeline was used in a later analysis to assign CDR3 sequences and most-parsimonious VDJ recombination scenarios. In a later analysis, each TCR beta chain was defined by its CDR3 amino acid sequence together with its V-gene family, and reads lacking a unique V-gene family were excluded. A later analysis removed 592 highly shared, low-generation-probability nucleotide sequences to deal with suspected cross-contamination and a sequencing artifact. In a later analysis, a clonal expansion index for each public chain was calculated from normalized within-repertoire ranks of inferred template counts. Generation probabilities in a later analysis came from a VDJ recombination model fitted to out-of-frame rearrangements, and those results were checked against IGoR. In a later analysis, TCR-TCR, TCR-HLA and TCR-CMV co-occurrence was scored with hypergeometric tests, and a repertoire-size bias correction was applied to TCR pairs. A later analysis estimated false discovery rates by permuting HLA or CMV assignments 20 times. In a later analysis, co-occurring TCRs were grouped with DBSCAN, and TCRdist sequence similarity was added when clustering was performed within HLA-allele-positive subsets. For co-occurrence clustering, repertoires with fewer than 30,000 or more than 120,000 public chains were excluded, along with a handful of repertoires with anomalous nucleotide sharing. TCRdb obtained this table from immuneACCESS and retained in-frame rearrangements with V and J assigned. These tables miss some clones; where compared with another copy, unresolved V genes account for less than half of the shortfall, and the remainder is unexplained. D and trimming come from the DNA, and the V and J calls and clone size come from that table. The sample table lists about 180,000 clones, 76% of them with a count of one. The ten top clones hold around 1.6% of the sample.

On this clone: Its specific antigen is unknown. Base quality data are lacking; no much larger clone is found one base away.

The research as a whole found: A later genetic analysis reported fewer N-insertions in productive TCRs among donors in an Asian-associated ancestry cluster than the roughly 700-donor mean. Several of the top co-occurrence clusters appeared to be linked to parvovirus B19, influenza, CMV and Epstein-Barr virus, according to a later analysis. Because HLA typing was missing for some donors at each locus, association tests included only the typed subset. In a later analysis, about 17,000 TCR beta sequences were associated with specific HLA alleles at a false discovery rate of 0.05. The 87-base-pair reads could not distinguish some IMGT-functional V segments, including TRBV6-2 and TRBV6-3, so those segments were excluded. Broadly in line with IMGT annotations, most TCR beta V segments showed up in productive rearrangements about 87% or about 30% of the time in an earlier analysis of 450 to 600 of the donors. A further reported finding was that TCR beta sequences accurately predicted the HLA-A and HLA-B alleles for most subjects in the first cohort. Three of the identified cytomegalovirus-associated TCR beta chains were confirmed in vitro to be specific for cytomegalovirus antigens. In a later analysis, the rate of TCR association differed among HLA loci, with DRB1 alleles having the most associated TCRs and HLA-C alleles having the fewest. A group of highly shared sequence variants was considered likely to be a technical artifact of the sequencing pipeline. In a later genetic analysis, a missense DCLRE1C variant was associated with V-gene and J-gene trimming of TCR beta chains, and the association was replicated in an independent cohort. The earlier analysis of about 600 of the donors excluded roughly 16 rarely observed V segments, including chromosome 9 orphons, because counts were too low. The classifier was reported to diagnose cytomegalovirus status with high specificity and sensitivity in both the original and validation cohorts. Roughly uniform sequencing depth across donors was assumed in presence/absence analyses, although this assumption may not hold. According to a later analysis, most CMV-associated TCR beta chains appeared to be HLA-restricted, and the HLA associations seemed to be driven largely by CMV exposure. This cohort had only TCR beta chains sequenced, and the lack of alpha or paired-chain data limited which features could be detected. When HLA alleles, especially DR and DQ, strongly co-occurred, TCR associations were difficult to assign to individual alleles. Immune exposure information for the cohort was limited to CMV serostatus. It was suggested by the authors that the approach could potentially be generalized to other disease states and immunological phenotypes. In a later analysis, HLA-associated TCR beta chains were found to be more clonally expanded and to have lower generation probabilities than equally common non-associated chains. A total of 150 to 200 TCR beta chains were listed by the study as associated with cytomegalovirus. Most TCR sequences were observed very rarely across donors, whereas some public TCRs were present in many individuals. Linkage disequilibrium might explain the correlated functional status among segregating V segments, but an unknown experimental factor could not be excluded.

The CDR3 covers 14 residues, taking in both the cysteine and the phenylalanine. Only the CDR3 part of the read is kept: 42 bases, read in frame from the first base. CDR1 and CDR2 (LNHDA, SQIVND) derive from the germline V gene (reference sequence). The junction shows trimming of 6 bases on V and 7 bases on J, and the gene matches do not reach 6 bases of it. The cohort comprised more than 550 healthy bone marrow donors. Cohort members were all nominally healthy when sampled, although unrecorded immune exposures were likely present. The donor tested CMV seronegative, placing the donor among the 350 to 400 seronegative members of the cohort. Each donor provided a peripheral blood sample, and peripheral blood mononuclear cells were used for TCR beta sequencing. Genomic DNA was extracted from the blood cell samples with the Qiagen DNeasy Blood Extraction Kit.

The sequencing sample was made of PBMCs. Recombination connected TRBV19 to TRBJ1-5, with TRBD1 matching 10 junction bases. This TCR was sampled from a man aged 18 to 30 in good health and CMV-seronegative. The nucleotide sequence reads TGTGCCAGTAGGCAGACAGGGGGCGCCCAGCCCCAGCATTTT. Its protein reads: CASRQTGGAQPQHF.